This T cell receptor beta chain is from a study of preoperative IRX-2 immunotherapy in early breast cancer. Treatment described: preoperative locoregional IRX-2 cytokine immunotherapy. Samples came from a phase Ib trial of preoperative locoregional IRX-2 cytokine immunotherapy. CDR1 and CDR2 from the germline V gene are SGHRS and YFSETQ. The CDR3 loop spans 14 amino acids. V was shortened by 4 bases and J by 8 bases, with 18 bases between the two germline ends. Sequencing was performed with immunoSEQ multiplex PCR; in TCRdb, only in-frame clones are kept and a portion is missing. The sample lists 35,000 to 40,000 clones, 80% to 90% occurring once.

The sequencing here drew on lymph node tissue, taken after IRX-2 immunotherapy. The receptor comes from a human donor with breast cancer. This chain joins TRBV5-1 and TRBJ1-2, with D possibly TRBD1 on 6 matching bases. This chain's CDR3 is CASSPGRGPGGYTF. In nucleotides, the CDR3 is TGCGCCAGCAGCCCTGGGCGGGGGCCAGGGGGCTACACCTTC.